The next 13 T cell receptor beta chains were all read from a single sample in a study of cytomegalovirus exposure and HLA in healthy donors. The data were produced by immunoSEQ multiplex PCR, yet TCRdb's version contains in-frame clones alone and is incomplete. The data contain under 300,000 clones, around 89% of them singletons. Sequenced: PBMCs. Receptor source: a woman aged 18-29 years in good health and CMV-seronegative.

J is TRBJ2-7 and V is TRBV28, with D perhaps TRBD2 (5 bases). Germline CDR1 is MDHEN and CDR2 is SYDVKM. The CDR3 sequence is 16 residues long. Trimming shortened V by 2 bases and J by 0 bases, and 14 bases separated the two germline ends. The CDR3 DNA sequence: TGTGCCAGCAGTTTAGAGGAGGATTCGGCCTCCTACGAGCAGTACTTC. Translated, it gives CASSLEEDSASYEQYF. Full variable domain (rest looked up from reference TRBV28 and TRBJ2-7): DVKVTQSSRYLVKRTGEKVFLECVQDMDHENMFWYRQDPGLGLRLIYFSYDVKMKEKGDIPEGYSVSREKKERFSLILESASTNQTSMYLCASSLEEDSASYEQYFGPGTRLTVT.

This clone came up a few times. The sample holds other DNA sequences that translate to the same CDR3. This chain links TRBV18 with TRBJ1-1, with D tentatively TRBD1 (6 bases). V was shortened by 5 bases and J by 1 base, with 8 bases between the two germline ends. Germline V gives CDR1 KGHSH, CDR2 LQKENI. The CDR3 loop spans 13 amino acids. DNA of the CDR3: TGTGCCAGCTCATCGGACAGGAACACTGAAGCTTTCTTT. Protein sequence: CASSSDRNTEAFF.

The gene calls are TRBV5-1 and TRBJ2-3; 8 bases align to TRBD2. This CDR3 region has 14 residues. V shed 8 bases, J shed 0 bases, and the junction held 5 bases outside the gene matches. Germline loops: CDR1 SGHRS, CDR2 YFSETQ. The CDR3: CASAERGSTDTQYF. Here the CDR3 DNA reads TGCGCCAGTGCGGAGCGGGGGAGCACAGATACGCAGTATTTT.

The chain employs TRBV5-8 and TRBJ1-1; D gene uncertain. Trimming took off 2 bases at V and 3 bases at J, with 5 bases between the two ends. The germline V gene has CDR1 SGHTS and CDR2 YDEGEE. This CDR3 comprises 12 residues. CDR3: CASSFQYTEAFF. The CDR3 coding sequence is TGTGCCAGCAGCTTTCAGTACACTGAAGCTTTCTTT.

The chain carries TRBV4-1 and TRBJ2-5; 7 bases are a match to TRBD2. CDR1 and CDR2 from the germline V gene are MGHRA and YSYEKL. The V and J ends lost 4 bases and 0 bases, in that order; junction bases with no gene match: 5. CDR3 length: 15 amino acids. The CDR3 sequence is CASSPGTTNQETQYF. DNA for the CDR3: TGCGCCAGCAGCCCCGGGACTACCAACCAAGAGACCCAGTACTTC.

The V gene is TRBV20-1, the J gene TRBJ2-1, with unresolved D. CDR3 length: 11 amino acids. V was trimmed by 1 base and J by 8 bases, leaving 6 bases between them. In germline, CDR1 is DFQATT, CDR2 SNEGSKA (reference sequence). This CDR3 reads CSARGAYEQFF. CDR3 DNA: TGCAGTGCTAGAGGAGCCTATGAGCAGTTCTTC.

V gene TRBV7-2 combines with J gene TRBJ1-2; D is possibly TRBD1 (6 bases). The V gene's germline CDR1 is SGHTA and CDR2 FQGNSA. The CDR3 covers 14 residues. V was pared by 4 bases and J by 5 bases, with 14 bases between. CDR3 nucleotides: TGTGCCAGCAGCTCACAGGGAGCCTCTTATGGCTACACCTTC. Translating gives CASSSQGASYGYTF.

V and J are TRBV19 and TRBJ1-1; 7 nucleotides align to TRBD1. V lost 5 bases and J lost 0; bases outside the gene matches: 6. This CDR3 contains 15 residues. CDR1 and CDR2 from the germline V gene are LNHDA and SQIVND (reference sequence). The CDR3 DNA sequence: TGTGCCAGTAGTTTCCGACAGGGAATGAACACTGAAGCTTTCTTT. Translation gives CASSFRQGMNTEAFF.

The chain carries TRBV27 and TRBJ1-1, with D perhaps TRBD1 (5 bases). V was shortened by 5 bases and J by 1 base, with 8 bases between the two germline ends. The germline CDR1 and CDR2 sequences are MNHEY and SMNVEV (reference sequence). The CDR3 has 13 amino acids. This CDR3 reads CASSRQSNTEAFF. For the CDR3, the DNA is TGTGCCAGCAGTCGACAGTCGAACACTGAAGCTTTCTTT.

CDR3 loop: CASSLDSSSPLHF. The CDR3 DNA is TGCGCCAGCAGCCTGGACAGTTCTTCACCCCTCCACTTT. The chain couples TRBV4-3 to TRBJ1-6, with D possibly matching TRBD1 (6 bases). V was pared by 4 bases and J by 9 bases, with 10 bases between. The CDR3 has 13 amino acids. Germline V lookup: CDR1 LGHNA, CDR2 YSLEER.

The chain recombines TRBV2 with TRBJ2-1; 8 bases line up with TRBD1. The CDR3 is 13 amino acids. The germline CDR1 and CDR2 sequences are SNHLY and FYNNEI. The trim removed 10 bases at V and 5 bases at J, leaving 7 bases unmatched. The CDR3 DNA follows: TGTGCCACTACAGGGACAGGTAACAATGAGCAGTTCTTC. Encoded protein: CATTGTGNNEQFF.

The CDR3 sequence is CASTDRARAYGYTF. CDR3 nucleotides: TGTGCCAGCACTGATAGAGCCAGGGCGTACGGCTACACCTTC. V and J are TRBV11-2 and TRBJ1-2, with D maybe TRBD1 (5 bases). This CDR3 is built from 14 residues. Germline V gene lookup returns CDR1 SGHAT and CDR2 FQNNGV. Trimming cost V 7 bases and J 8 bases, with 20 bases left between them.

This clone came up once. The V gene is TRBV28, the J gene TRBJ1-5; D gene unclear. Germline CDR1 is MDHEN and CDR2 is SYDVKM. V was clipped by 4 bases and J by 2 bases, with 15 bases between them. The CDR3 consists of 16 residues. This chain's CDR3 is CASSYVPRQGNQPQHF. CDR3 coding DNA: TGTGCCAGCAGTTACGTCCCCAGGCAGGGCAATCAGCCCCAGCATTTT.